This passage covers 12 T cell receptor beta chains from one sample sequenced in a study of T-cell memory formation after mild COVID-19. TCRdb re-derived calls from the 5' RACE reads in MiXCR, one entry per CDR3 protein. The sample shows about 270,000 distinct CDR3 sequences, over 15% of them seen only once. Source material: PBMCs or a T cell subset sorted from them (not recorded which). Receptors were obtained from a man younger than 35 who had mild COVID-19 (a few samples of this study predate the infection). Cell type and time point are not known.

This clonotype was seen repeatedly, ten times or more. This chain uses TRBV11-2 with TRBJ1-5, with 9 bases aligning to TRBD1. J gave up 0 bases and V 1 base, and 4 bases lay outside the gene matches. CDR1 SGHAT and CDR2 FQNNGV come from the germline V gene. The CDR3 is 17 residues long. The CDR3 DNA is TGTGCCAGCAGCTTAGTGAACAGGGGGCTTAGCAATCAGCCCCAGCATTTT. Its protein is CASSLVNRGLSNQPQHF.

This clonotype was seen only a few times. This sequence joins TRBV7-9 and TRBJ1-1; 9 bases are shared with TRBD1. V shed 5 bases and J 3 bases; nucleotides not matched to a gene: 13. The CDR3 extends over 17 amino acids. Looked up from germline, CDR1 is SEHNR and CDR2 is FQNEAQ (reference sequence). The CDR3 DNA reads TGTGCCAGCAGCGATTCACATTATCGGGACAGGGACACTGAAGCTTTCTTT. It translates to CASSDSHYRDRDTEAFF. Based on the CDR3 plus reference TRBV7-9 and TRBJ1-1, the full variable domain is DTGVSQNPRHKITKRGQNVTFRCDPISEHNRLYWYRQTLGQGPEFLTYFQNEAQLEKSRLLSDRFSAERPKGSFSTLEIQRTEQGDSAMYLCASSDSHYRDRDTEAFFGQGTRLTVV.

This clonotype was counted many times. The gene calls are TRBV7-3 and TRBJ2-2; 12 nucleotides line up with TRBD2. The CDR3 loop spans 16 amino acids. V dropped 4 bases and J dropped 0; count of bases not matched to a gene: 0. The germline gives CDR1 SGHTA, CDR2 FQGTGA. The DNA of the CDR3 is TGTGCCAGCAGCTCTAGCGGGGGGGCGAACACCGGGGAGCTGTTTTTT. It is translated as CASSSSGGANTGELFF.

This clonotype was detected only a few times. The rearrangement uses TRBV12-3 or TRBV12-4 and TRBJ2-2; D might be TRBD1 or TRBD2, each matching 6 bases. Trimming shortened V by 8 bases and J by 3 bases, and 19 bases separated the two germline ends. This CDR3 is 16 amino acids long. Here the CDR3 reads CASSPGAYRDTGELFF. CDR3 nucleotide sequence: TGTGCCAGCTCGCCGGGGGCCTACCGGGACACCGGGGAGCTGTTTTTT.

This clonotype was picked up many times. The V and J genes are TRBV5-6 and TRBJ1-6; TRBD1 matches 7 bases. This CDR3 comprises 14 residues. Germline-derived CDR1 and CDR2 are SGHDT and YYEEEE. V gave up 3 bases and J gave up 10 bases; unmatched junction bases: 7. In DNA, the CDR3 is TGTGCCAGCAGCTGGGAGGGGGCGCAATCACCCCTCCACTTT. Residues: CASSWEGAQSPLHF.

A few counts support this clonotype. V usage is TRBV12-3 or TRBV12-4 and J usage is TRBJ1-1; 9 bases match TRBD1. The V and J ends lost 5 bases and 1 base, in that order; junction bases with no gene match: 11. The CDR3 covers 17 residues. The CDR3 sequence: CASSRPRQGVGNTEAFF. CDR3 sequence (DNA): TGTGCCAGCAGTCGACCACGACAGGGGGTCGGGAACACTGAAGCTTTCTTT.

This clonotype has at least ten counts. This chain links TRBV6-5 with TRBJ1-1, with D hard to call. Trimming took off 6 bases at V and 1 base at J, with 15 bases between the two ends. Germline V gene sequence: CDR1 MNHEY, CDR2 SVGAGI. The CDR3 is made up of 15 amino acids. Here the CDR3 reads CASSLRGRRNTEAFF. The CDR3 DNA sequence: TGTGCCAGCAGCCTTCGGGGTCGTCGGAACACTGAAGCTTTCTTT.

This clonotype occurred a few times. The CDR3 is CASSFVGLTSGNTIYF. In DNA, the CDR3 is TGTGCCAGCAGTTTCGTCGGACTGACCTCTGGAAACACCATATATTTT. The chain employs TRBV28 and TRBJ1-3; D ambiguous. V was cut by 3 bases and J by 0 bases, with 12 bases left in between. CDR3 length equals 16 residues. Germline assignment: CDR1 MDHEN and CDR2 SYDVKM.

V gene TRBV5-6 combines with J gene TRBJ2-7; a weak D match, TRBD1 (6 bases). V lost 4 bases to trimming and J lost 2 bases, with 16 bases between them. The CDR3 spans 15 residues. The germline V gene encodes CDR1 SGHDT and CDR2 YYEEEE. The CDR3 protein is CASSVAGELAYEQYV. The CDR3 DNA follows: TGTGCCAGCAGCGTAGCAGGGGAACTCGCCTACGAGCAGTACGTC.

V gene TRBV29-1 combines with J gene TRBJ2-3; D call uncertain. Per the germline V gene, CDR1 is SQVTM and CDR2 is ANQGSEA. Trimming took off 1 base at V and 1 base at J, with 9 bases between the two ends. The CDR3 has 14 residues. In nucleotides, the CDR3 is TGCAGCGTTGAAGGTTCGCATCGCACAGATACGCAGTATTTT. This codes for CSVEGSHRTDTQYF.

The rearrangement joins TRBV7-3 to TRBJ2-5; 9 bases are a match to TRBD2. Germline V gives CDR1 SGHTA, CDR2 FQGTGA. Trimming at V came to 5 bases and at J to 5 bases, leaving 9 bases not matched to a gene. CDR3 length equals 15 residues. The CDR3: CASSRGAGGLETQYF. DNA for the CDR3: TGTGCCAGCAGCCGGGGAGCGGGGGGCCTGGAGACCCAGTACTTC.

The chain has TRBV6-6 and TRBJ1-5; maybe TRBD1 (6 bases). CDR1 is MNHNY and CDR2 is SVGAGI in the germline V gene (reference sequence). The V end lost 10 bases, the J end lost 1 base, and 17 bases lay between the germline ends. This CDR3 has 15 amino acids. CDR3 bases: TGTGCCACTGACACAACCGGGACAAGCAATCAGCCCCAGCATTTT. Protein: CATDTTGTSNQPQHF.